This entry features one T cell receptor beta chain sequence. Its antigen remains unidentified. There are no base qualities to consult, and no much larger clone falls within one base. Using the deep immunoSEQ assay, TCR CDR3 regions were amplified from genomic DNA by multiplex PCR. Extracted genomic DNA from each cell subset was distributed evenly across all wells of several immunoSEQ 96-well plates, and each plate was treated as a replicate. For sorted subsets, each replicate PCR was loaded with roughly 0.2 ug genomic DNA, equivalent to some 31,000 T cell genomes. The purified libraries were quantified using a Qubit 3.0 fluorometer, sized with a Bioanalyzer 2100, and then quantified again using the KAPA Library Quantification kit. Each immunoSEQ 96-well plate was sequenced on its own single-read 150-cycle Illumina NextSeq 550 flow cell. As for how the authors treated the data: Because the immunoSEQ output included only junctional sequences and no quality scores, the filtering could not be the same as the filtering used for full-length reads. Sequences were annotated with PyIR, a Python wrapper for IgBLAST v1.9, using IMGT germline references to assign V/J genes and CDR3. Any read was removed if the V/J assignment was weak (E-value above 1e-6), the CDR3 was missing, or the read contained stop codons, out-of-frame junctions, or ambiguous translated residues. A V3J clonotype was defined by an identical inferred V gene, J gene, and CDR3 amino acid sequence. Percentage overlap between repertoires was computed as shared unique clonotypes divided by the size of the smaller repertoire. Repertoire richness was assessed with RTK rarefaction, the Chao1 estimator, and Recon v2.1 estimates of unobserved clonotypes. OLGA was used to compute generation probabilities for all TCRbeta clonotypes that the gDNA method yielded from several donors. Entries here come from immuneACCESS through TCRdb and include only in-frame sequences with V and J called. Some clones fail to appear in such tables; in the studies checked, an unresolved V gene covers under half of the shortfall, and the cause of the remainder is unknown. V and J calls and clone size are as listed in that table; D and trimming were resolved from the DNA. The sample data list around 1.1 million clones, and roughly 80% of these were observed just once. In total, the top ten clones hold roughly 0.9% of the sample.

This record belongs to a study of shared clonotypes between healthy human individuals (TCRdb year 2020). Context from the whole study: Three men and two women, aged 18 to 49 years, made up the cohort. For each donor, CD4 naive and CD4 memory were each run on three plates, CD8 naive on two plates, and CD8 memory on one plate. Blood TCR repertoires of a handful of healthy adults were deeply sequenced to estimate repertoire size and the extent of clonotype sharing between individuals. To increase sequencing depth and limit assay-specific biases, different laboratories used diverse techniques to prepare libraries and sequence TCR repertoires. Leukapheresis yielded between about 0.85 and 9.5 billion PBMCs per donor.

Healthy HIV-negative adults with no recently reported acute infections or vaccinations were included as donors. All donors were Caucasian adults living in Nashville, Tennessee, USA. Magnetic negative selection was used to enrich CD4+ T cells, after which naive cells were positively selected on CD45RA and the negative fraction became the memory subset. After blood collection by leukapheresis, PBMCs were isolated using Ficoll-Histopaque density gradient centrifugation and then cryopreserved in the vapor phase of liquid nitrogen. Analytical flow cytometry was used to check the purity and quantity of every magnetically sorted T cell population. Genomic DNA was isolated from every sorted fraction and measured by UV absorbance on a Nanodrop 2000c. The CDR3 spans 15 residues, from the cysteine through the phenylalanine. Only CDR3 DNA remains: 45 bases, in frame from the first base. V is cut by 1 base and J by 7 bases, and the space between the germline ends is 13 bases. Reading the germline V gene (reference sequence) gives CDR1 SEHNR and CDR2 FQNEAQ.

Results and caveats for the whole study, not just this receptor: Pairwise subsampling indicated that sequencing depth was expected to affect the degree of clonotype sharing among donors. Naive subsets generally had larger estimated clonotype richness than memory subsets did. The genetic and exposure-history diversity represented was limited by the small number of donors. Rarefaction of sorted-subset datasets indicated incomplete sequencing despite the large sequencing depth. Higher generation probabilities were observed for clonotypes shared by all four sorted-subset donors than for non-shared clonotypes. Sampling was restricted to blood, and TCR repertoires in tissues likely differ from the TCR repertoires found in blood. When several donors were compared, the shared fraction of clonotypes was about 5% for naive CD4, less than 4% for naive CD8, about 2.5% for memory CD4, and around 0.4% for memory CD8.

Input material: memory CD4+ T cells from PBMCs. The cell subset or site label, read with the paper, signifies: CD45RA-negative fraction. The source is a man in his late teens or twenties in good health. Some clones in this sample may be carry-over from other donors' samples. The receptor chain draws on TRBV7-9 and TRBJ2-2; the D gene remains uncertain. The DNA sequence is as follows: TGTGCCAGCAGCTTAGGGGTAGGCGGTGGCGGGGAGCTGTTTTTT. This encodes CASSLGVGGGGELFF.